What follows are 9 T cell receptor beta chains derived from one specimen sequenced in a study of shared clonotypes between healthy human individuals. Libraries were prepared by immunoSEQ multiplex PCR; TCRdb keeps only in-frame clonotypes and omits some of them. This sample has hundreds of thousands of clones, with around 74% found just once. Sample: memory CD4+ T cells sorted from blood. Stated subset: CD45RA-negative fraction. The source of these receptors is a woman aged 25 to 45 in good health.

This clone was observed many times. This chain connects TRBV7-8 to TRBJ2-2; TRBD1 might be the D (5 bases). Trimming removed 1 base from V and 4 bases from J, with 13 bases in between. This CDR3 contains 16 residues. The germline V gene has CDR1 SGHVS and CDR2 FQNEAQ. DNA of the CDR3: TGTGCCAGCAGCTTAGGGGGCCCCCAGGGCACCGGGGAGCTGTTTTTT. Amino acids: CASSLGGPQGTGELFF.

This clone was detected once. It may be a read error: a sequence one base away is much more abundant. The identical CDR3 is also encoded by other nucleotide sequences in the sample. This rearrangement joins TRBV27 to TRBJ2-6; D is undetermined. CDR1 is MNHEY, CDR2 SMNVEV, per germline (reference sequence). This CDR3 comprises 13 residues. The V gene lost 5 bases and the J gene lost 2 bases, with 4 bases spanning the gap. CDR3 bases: TGTGCCAGCAGTCCCACTGGGGCCAACGTCCTGACTTTC. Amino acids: CASSPTGANVLTF.

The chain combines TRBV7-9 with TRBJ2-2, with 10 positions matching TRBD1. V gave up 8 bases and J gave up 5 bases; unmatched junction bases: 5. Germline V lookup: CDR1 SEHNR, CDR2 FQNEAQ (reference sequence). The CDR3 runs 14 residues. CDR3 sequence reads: CASPDRGWTGELFF. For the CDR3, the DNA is TGTGCCAGCCCGGACAGGGGGTGGACCGGGGAGCTGTTTTTT. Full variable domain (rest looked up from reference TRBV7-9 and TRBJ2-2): DTGVSQNPRHKITKRGQNVTFRCDPISEHNRLYWYRQTLGQGPEFLTYFQNEAQLEKSRLLSDRFSAERPKGSFSTLEIQRTEQGDSAMYLCASPDRGWTGELFFGEGSRLTVL.

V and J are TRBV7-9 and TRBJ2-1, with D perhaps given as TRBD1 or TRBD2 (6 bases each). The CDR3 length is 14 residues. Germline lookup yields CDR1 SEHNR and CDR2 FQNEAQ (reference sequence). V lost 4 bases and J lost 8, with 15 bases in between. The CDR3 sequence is CASSWGANQDEQFF. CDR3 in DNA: TGTGCCAGCAGCTGGGGGGCGAATCAAGATGAGCAGTTCTTC.

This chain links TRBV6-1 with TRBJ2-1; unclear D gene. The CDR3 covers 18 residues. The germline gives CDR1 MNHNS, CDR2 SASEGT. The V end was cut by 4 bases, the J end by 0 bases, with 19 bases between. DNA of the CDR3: TGTGCCAGCAGTGTGGGTAGGTTGGGATCCGGCTCCTACAATGAGCAGTTCTTC. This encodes CASSVGRLGSGSYNEQFF.

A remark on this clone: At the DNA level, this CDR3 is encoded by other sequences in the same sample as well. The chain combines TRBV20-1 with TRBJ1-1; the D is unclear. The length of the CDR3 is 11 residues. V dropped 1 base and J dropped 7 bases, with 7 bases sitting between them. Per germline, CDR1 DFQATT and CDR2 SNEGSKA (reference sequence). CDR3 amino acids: CSARGAGEAFF. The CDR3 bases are TGCAGTGCTAGAGGGGCTGGTGAAGCTTTCTTT.

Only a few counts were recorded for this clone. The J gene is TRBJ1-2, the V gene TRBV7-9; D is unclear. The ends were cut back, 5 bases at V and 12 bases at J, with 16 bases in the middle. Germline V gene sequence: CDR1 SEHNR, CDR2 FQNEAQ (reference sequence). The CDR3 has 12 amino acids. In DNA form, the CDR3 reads TGTGCCAGCAGCGAAGACCGACCACTTCACACCTTC. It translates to CASSEDRPLHTF.

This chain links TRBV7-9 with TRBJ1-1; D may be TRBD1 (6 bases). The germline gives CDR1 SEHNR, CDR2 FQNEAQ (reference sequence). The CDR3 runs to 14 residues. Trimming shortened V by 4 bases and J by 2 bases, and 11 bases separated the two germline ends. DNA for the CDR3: TGTGCCAGCAGCTATAACAGGGATAACACTGAAGCTTTCTTT. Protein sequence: CASSYNRDNTEAFF.

This chain's CDR3 is CASRVVETQYF. The CDR3 nucleotides are TGTGCCAGCAGGGTTGTAGAGACCCAGTACTTC. V and J are TRBV2 and TRBJ2-5; D gene uncertain. V shed 6 bases and J shed 4 bases, with 6 bases lying between them. Germline values: CDR1 SNHLY, CDR2 FYNNEI. This CDR3 has 11 amino acids.